The 26 T cell receptor beta chains in this list originate from one sample, sequenced in a study of a mutant IDH1 vaccine in newly diagnosed glioma. These TCRs are of unknown antigen specificity. The time point denotes: week 23, last vaccination. Every vaccination contained 300 ug of the mutant IDH1 20-mer peptide and was paired with topical imiquimod. Here immunoSEQ multiplex PCR was the method, and the copy in TCRdb shows in-frame clones only, minus some. This table holds 25,000 to 30,000 clones, about four fifths found once. Sequenced here: PBMCs, sampled from a glioma patient whose treatment included an IDH1 peptide vaccine. Receptors originate from a woman in her twenties or thirties with glioma.

This rearrangement joins TRBV18 to TRBJ2-2; 10 bases align to TRBD2. The CDR3 runs to 18 residues. In germline, CDR1 is KGHSH, CDR2 LQKENI. Trimming removed 1 base from V and 4 bases from J; junction bases left unmatched: 9. Here the CDR3 reads CASSPQVASGRSTGELFF. CDR3 coding DNA: TGTGCCAGCTCACCACAAGTCGCTAGCGGGAGATCCACCGGGGAGCTGTTTTTT.

The rearrangement joins TRBV6-5 to TRBJ1-1, with 10 bases identical to TRBD1. From germline, CDR1 is MNHEY and CDR2 SVGAGI. J was trimmed by 6 bases and V by 9 bases; bases with no gene match: 7. This CDR3 region has 13 residues. The CDR3 sequence is CASRRDRGAEAFF. Written as DNA, the CDR3 is TGTGCCAGTCGTCGGGACAGGGGCGCTGAAGCTTTCTTT.

This chain links TRBV5-1 with TRBJ2-1, with D perhaps matching TRBD2 (6 bases). The V gene lost 2 bases and the J gene lost 5 bases, with 14 bases spanning the gap. Germline-derived CDR1 and CDR2 are SGHRS and YFSETQ. This CDR3 region has 15 residues. The CDR3 protein is CASSFFRGRNNEQFF. The CDR3 bases are TGCGCCAGCAGCTTTTTTCGGGGGAGAAACAATGAGCAGTTCTTC.

The chain is built from TRBV5-6 and TRBJ1-2; 7 positions match TRBD1. The CDR3 runs to 17 residues. Germline lookup yields CDR1 SGHDT and CDR2 YYEEEE. V shed 0 bases and J 4 bases; nucleotides not matched to a gene: 12. For the CDR3, the DNA is TGTGCCAGCAGCTTGGAGGGTCCCGGGACAGATATCTATGGCTACACCTTC. Translated, it gives CASSLEGPGTDIYGYTF.

V usage is TRBV5-1 and J usage is TRBJ2-3; 9 nucleotides agree with TRBD1. The CDR3 is 15 amino acids. CDR1 SGHRS and CDR2 YFSETQ come from the germline V gene. V gave up 4 bases and J gave up 3 bases; unmatched junction bases: 6. The CDR3 DNA is TGCGCCAGCAGCCCGGGACAGGGTAATACAGATACGCAGTATTTT. Protein product: CASSPGQGNTDTQYF.

The chain uses TRBV5-5 and TRBJ2-5; no reliable D call. V lost 0 bases and J 5 bases, leaving 14 bases between the germline ends. The germline gives CDR1 SGHKS, CDR2 YYEKEE (reference sequence). The CDR3 loop spans 15 amino acids. CDR3 residues: CASSLGLGIRETQYF. The DNA of the CDR3 is TGTGCCAGCAGCTTGGGCCTAGGGATCCGGGAGACCCAGTACTTC.

V usage is TRBV5-1 and J usage is TRBJ1-1; TRBD1 is a possible D gene (5 bases). In germline, CDR1 is SGHRS, CDR2 YFSETQ. There are 11 residues in the CDR3. V was cut by 4 bases and J by 6 bases, with 7 bases left in between. CDR3 residues: CASSQGPEAFF. DNA for the CDR3: TGCGCCAGCAGCCAGGGACCTGAAGCTTTCTTT.

The chain recombines TRBV9 with TRBJ1-6; 8 bases map to TRBD1. The ends lost 1 base at V and 10 bases at J; junction bases unmatched: 7. The CDR3 runs to 15 residues. CDR1 and CDR2 from the germline V gene are SGDLS and YYNGEE. The CDR3 reads CASSVTGQGVSPLHF. The CDR3 DNA is TGTGCCAGCAGCGTAACAGGACAGGGAGTCTCACCCCTCCACTTT.

A few counts support this clone. This chain links TRBV19 with TRBJ1-1; D not resolved. The V end was cut by 1 base, the J end by 4 bases, with 13 bases between. Germline assignment: CDR1 LNHDA and CDR2 SQIVND (reference sequence). This CDR3 is built from 15 residues. CDR3 in DNA: TGTGCCAGTAGTATAGGGGTGGAATGGGGCACTGAAGCTTTCTTT. It translates to CASSIGVEWGTEAFF.

This clone was seen only a few times. The chain is built from TRBV25-1 and TRBJ1-3, with 8 bases matching TRBD1. The V gene end was trimmed by 3 bases and the J gene end by 4 bases; junction bases not matched to a gene: 5. Germline CDR1 is MGHDK and CDR2 is SYGVNS. The CDR3 extends over 15 amino acids. The CDR3 DNA follows: TGTGCCAGCAGTGAGCCCGGGACAGGAGGAAACACCATATATTTT. Residues: CASSEPGTGGNTIYF.

The J gene is TRBJ1-1, the V gene TRBV10-3; perhaps TRBD1 as D (5 bases). The germline CDR1 and CDR2 sequences are ENHRY and SYGVKD. CDR3 length: 13 residues. Deletions cut 7 bases from V and 0 bases from J, with 9 bases between. CDR3 bases: TGTGCCATCACGGGGACTTTGAACACTGAAGCTTTCTTT. Amino acid sequence: CAITGTLNTEAFF.

The V and J genes are TRBV7-9 and TRBJ1-6, with D unclear. The CDR3 covers 15 residues. The germline V and J ends were trimmed by 5 bases and 10 bases, with 18 bases remaining between them. The germline V gene has CDR1 SEHNR and CDR2 FQNEAQ (reference sequence). The CDR3 protein is CASSPWTSSGSPLHF. In DNA form, the CDR3 reads TGTGCCAGCAGCCCTTGGACTTCTTCCGGCTCACCCCTCCACTTT.

A single count supports this clone. V usage is TRBV5-1 and J usage is TRBJ2-1, with TRBD1 identical over 9 bases. CDR1 and CDR2 (germline): SGHRS, YFSETQ. This CDR3 has 13 residues. J was trimmed by 7 bases and V by 4 bases; bases with no gene match: 3. CDR3 residues: CASSRQGDNEQFF. The CDR3 coding sequence is TGCGCCAGCAGCCGACAGGGGGATAATGAGCAGTTCTTC.

The V and J genes are TRBV27 and TRBJ2-2, with TRBD2 matching over 10 bases. This CDR3 spans 17 amino acids. In germline, CDR1 is MNHEY, CDR2 SMNVEV (reference sequence). Trimming took 5 bases from V and 8 from J; bases not matched to a gene: 14. CDR3: CASSIAPSGGARGELFF. The CDR3 DNA sequence: TGTGCCAGCAGTATAGCCCCCAGCGGGGGGGCCAGGGGGGAGCTGTTTTTT.

J is TRBJ1-5 and V is TRBV6-1, with D tentatively TRBD1 (5 bases). The CDR3 runs to 13 residues. Deletions cut 6 bases from V and 9 bases from J, with 15 bases between. Germline V gene lookup returns CDR1 MNHNS and CDR2 SASEGT. The CDR3 protein is CASRGRTDGPQHF. The CDR3, as DNA: TGTGCCAGCAGGGGACGGACGGATGGGCCCCAGCATTTT.

The table lists this clone with a few counts. The chain joins TRBV29-1 to TRBJ1-1; no clear D gene. Looked up from germline, CDR1 is SQVTM and CDR2 is ANQGSEA. CDR3 length: 11 residues. The ends were cut back, 8 bases at V and 5 bases at J, with 12 bases in the middle. The CDR3 DNA reads TGCAGCTTCAACCCAGCGACTGAAGCTTTCTTT. Protein sequence: CSFNPATEAFF.

Concerning this clone itself: At one end, the junction sequence differs from germline, possibly due to a read error. The chain employs TRBV10-3 and TRBJ1-5; D not resolved. Germline values: CDR1 ENHRY, CDR2 SYGVKD. The CDR3 totals 14 residues. The CDR3 DNA sequence: TGTGCCATCAGTGAGACCGGGATCCTTCAGGCCCAGCATTTT. Protein sequence: CAISETGILQAQHF.

The chain combines TRBV4-2 with TRBJ2-5; the D call may be TRBD1 or TRBD2 (5 bases each). CDR3 length equals 12 residues. V lost 2 bases and J 9 bases, leaving 10 bases between the germline ends. In germline, CDR1 is LGHNA, CDR2 YNFKEQ. The CDR3 nucleotides read TGTGCCAGCAGCCAATCTCTGGGGGCCCAGTACTTC. Translated: CASSQSLGAQYF.

In this sample, this clone turned up a few times. The CDR3 is CATETGVTEAFF. The CDR3 DNA follows: TGTGCCACCGAGACAGGGGTCACTGAAGCTTTCTTT. The gene calls are TRBV10-3 and TRBJ1-1; TRBD1 agrees at 8 bases. V shed 10 bases, J shed 4 bases, and the junction held 5 bases outside the gene matches. The germline V gene has CDR1 ENHRY and CDR2 SYGVKD. The CDR3 consists of 12 residues.

The chain uses TRBV4-3 and TRBJ1-2; D is possibly TRBD1 (5 bases). Per germline, CDR1 LGHNA and CDR2 YSLEER. The CDR3 consists of 16 residues. With 0 bases removed from V and 4 bases from J, the gap between germline ends came to 15 bases. CDR3: CASSQERSGRFYGYTF. Here the CDR3 DNA reads TGCGCCAGCAGCCAAGAACGCTCAGGGCGCTTCTATGGCTACACCTTC.

The rearrangement joins TRBV5-4 to TRBJ1-1; D is unresolved. The CDR3 covers 13 residues. CDR1 is SGHNT and CDR2 is YYREEE in the germline V gene (reference sequence). V was pared by 0 bases and J by 0 bases, with 3 bases between. CDR3 protein: CASSLVVNTEAFF. CDR3 nucleotides: TGTGCCAGCAGCTTGGTAGTGAACACTGAAGCTTTCTTT.

The rearrangement joins TRBV10-3 to TRBJ1-2; D call uncertain. CDR1 is ENHRY, CDR2 SYGVKD, per germline. This CDR3 comprises 13 residues. The germline V and J ends were trimmed by 0 bases and 3 bases, with 5 bases remaining between them. The CDR3 sequence: CAISESQYYGYTF. As DNA, the CDR3 is TGTGCCATCAGTGAGTCTCAATACTATGGCTACACCTTC.

This clone was counted between two and nine times. This chain links TRBV6-5 with TRBJ1-2; D gene unclear. Between the trimmed V and J ends, which lost 11 bases and 0 bases, there was a span of 10 bases. Germline CDR1 reads MNHEY; CDR2 reads SVGAGI. This CDR3 has 12 residues. As DNA, the CDR3 is TGTGCCGGGGAGCAATCTAACTATGGCTACACCTTC. The encoded protein is CAGEQSNYGYTF.

The chain links TRBV2 to TRBJ1-1; no clear D. The CDR3 totals 11 residues. V lost 2 bases, J lost 10 bases, and 8 bases lay in between. Germline V CDR1 and CDR2: SNHLY, FYNNEI. DNA of the CDR3: TGTGCCAGCAGTGAACGGAAGGGAGCTTTCTTT. Amino acid sequence: CASSERKGAFF.

V is TRBV29-1 and J is TRBJ2-7, with TRBD2 matching 9 bases. The J segment lost 1 base and the V segment lost 4 bases, leaving 5 bases of the junction unmatched. This CDR3 has 14 residues. Germline CDR1 SQVTM, CDR2 ANQGSEA. The CDR3 bases are TGCAGCGTTGGTTGGCGGGGGGGATCCTACGAGCAGTACTTC. It is translated as CSVGWRGGSYEQYF.

This chain joins TRBV6-5 and TRBJ2-7; perhaps TRBD2 as D (6 bases). Deletions cut 5 bases from V and 2 bases from J, with 10 bases between. The CDR3 is 13 amino acids. Germline CDR1 and CDR2: MNHEY and SVGAGI. The CDR3 coding sequence is TGTGCCAGCAGTCGATGGACTACCTACGAGCAGTACTTC. Protein product: CASSRWTTYEQYF.